The rows below give T cell receptor beta chains drawn from one sample of a study of post-analysis software for immune sequencing data. TCRdb processed the PCR reads anew with MiXCR; each CDR3 protein has one entry. The sample yields roughly 800,000 distinct CDR3 sequences, 25% to 30% seen once. Specimen: blood. All receptors come from a girl aged 5 to 17 with multiple sclerosis. The CDR3 runs from the conserved cysteine through the conserved F or W. The order of the fields is J gene, V gene, D gene, clone size, CDR3 DNA, CDR3 protein. D genes are given only for firm matches. Clone size is stated in some rows and not others, as once, few, many or a class when expanded.

>TRBJ2-3|TRBV20-1|TRBD1|.
TGCAGTGCTAGAGCCAGGACAGGGTGGGATACGCAGTATTTT
CSARARTGWDTQYF
>TRBJ2-5|TRBV3-1|TRBD2|once
TGTGCCAGCAGCCGCCGGGGGGGCCCCTACAATGAGCAGTACTTC
CASSRRGGPYNEQYF
>TRBJ2-3|TRBV4-1|TRBD1|.
TGCGCCAGCAGCCTCAGACAGGGAGAGGGCCATACGCAGTATTTT
CASSLRQGEGHTQYF
>TRBJ2-5|TRBV4-2|.|.
TGTGCCAGCAGCCCGCTAGGGAGCGAGACCCAGTACTTC
CASSPLGSETQYF
>TRBJ2-3|TRBV20-1|.|few
TGCAGTGCTGGGGGGGGCGCGGAGCATGTAGATACGCAGTATTTT
CSAGGGAEHVDTQYF
>TRBJ2-3|TRBV5-1|TRBD2|.
TGCGCCAGCAGCTTGCGGACTAGCCGCACAGATACGCAGTATTTT
CASSLRTSRTDTQYF
>TRBJ2-1|TRBV11-2|.|.
TGTGCCAGCAGCTTATACAGCGGGGTGGGGACAAATGAGCAGTTCTTC
CASSLYSGVGTNEQFF
>TRBJ2-3|TRBV12-3/TRBV12-4|.|.
TGTGCCAGCACCCGACCCCCGGGGGATACGCAGTATTTT
CASTRPPGDTQYF
>TRBJ2-1|TRBV29-1|.|.
TGCAGCGCCGATCCGGGACCCTCAAACAATGAGCAGTTCTTC
CSADPGPSNNEQFF
>TRBJ2-3|TRBV7-2|.|.
TGTGCCAGCAGCTTTAATGGACGGGGGGCAGGTGATACGCAGTATTTT
CASSFNGRGAGDTQYF
>TRBJ2-7|TRBV5-8|.|few
TGTGCCAGCAGCTTGGACCCTCTCTGGGAGCAGTACTTC
CASSLDPLWEQYF
>TRBJ2-2|TRBV2|.|few
TGTGCCAGCAGTGAGATTACAGGGAGAACCGGGGAGCTGTTTTTT
CASSEITGRTGELFF
>TRBJ1-4|TRBV6-5|TRBD1|few
TGTGCCAGCAGTTACCGGGACAGAAATGAAAAACTGTTTTTT
CASSYRDRNEKLFF
>TRBJ2-7|TRBV5-1|.|.
TGCGCCAGCAGCTTCAGGCGCAGGGAAGGTGACGAGCAGTACTTC
CASSFRRREGDEQYF
>TRBJ2-1|TRBV5-1|TRBD2|.
TGCGCCAGCAGCTTTAGACTAGCGGGGGGCTACAATGAGCAGTTCTTC
CASSFRLAGGYNEQFF
>TRBJ2-2|TRBV20-1|.|.
TGCAGTGCCTGTGACAGGCCCACCGGGGAGCTGTTTTTT
CSACDRPTGELFF
>TRBJ2-6|TRBV7-2|.|.
TGTGCCAGCAGCATACCCGCGGCTGGGGCCAACGTCCTGACTTTC
CASSIPAAGANVLTF
>TRBJ2-5|TRBV29-1|TRBD1|many
TGCAGCGTAAGGGGACAGGGTGGGGAGACCCAGTACTTC
CSVRGQGGETQYF
>TRBJ2-7|TRBV18|TRBD2|.
TGTGCCAGCTCACCGATACTAGCGGGAGACGAGCAGTACTTC
CASSPILAGDEQYF
>TRBJ1-2|TRBV3-1|.|.
TGTGCCAGCAGCCAAGCATATGGCAGGGAAGACTATGGCTACACCTTC
CASSQAYGREDYGYTF
>TRBJ2-7|TRBV10-3|TRBD1|few
TGTGCCATCAGCCGACAGGGCTCCTCCTACGAGCAGTACTTC
CAISRQGSSYEQYF
>TRBJ1-1|TRBV3-1|.|few
TGTGCCAGCAGCCAACATGACCCTAACACTGAAGCTTTCTTT
CASSQHDPNTEAFF
>TRBJ1-2|TRBV20-1|.|.
TGCAGTGCTGGAGGAGGGGAGTCTAACTATGGCTACACCTTC
CSAGGGESNYGYTF